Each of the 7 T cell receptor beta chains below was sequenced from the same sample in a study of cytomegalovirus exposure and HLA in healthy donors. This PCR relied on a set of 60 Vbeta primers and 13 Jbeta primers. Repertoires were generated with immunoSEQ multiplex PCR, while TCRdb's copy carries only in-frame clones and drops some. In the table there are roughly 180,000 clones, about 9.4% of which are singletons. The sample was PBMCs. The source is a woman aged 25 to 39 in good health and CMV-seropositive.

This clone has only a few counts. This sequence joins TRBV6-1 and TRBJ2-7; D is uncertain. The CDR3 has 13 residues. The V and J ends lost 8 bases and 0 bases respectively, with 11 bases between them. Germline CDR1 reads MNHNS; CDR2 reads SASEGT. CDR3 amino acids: CASEIRSSYEQYF. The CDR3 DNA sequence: TGTGCCAGCGAAATTCGTAGCTCCTACGAGCAGTACTTC.

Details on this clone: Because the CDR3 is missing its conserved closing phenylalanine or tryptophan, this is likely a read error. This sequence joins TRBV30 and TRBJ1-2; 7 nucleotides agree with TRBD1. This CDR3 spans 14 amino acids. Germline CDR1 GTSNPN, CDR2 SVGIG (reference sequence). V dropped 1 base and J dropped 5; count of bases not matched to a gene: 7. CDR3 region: CAWSAETGVYGYTL. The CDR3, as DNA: TGTGCCTGGAGTGCCGAAACAGGGGTGTATGGCTACACCCTC.

The DNA for the CDR3 is TGTGCCAGCAGTGTAGACGGGATTAGCACAGATACGCAGTATTTT. It specifies CASSVDGISTDTQYF. This sequence joins TRBV2 and TRBJ2-3, with D possibly being TRBD2 (5 bases). Trimming took off 4 bases at V and 0 bases at J, with 11 bases between the two ends. Germline loops: CDR1 SNHLY, CDR2 FYNNEI. The CDR3 totals 15 residues.

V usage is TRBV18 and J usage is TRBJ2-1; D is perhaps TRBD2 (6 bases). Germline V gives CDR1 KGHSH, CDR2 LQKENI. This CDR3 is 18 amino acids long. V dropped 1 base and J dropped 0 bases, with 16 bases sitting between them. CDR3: CASSPRTSGLSSYNEQFF. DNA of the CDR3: TGTGCCAGCTCACCACGGACCAGCGGGCTTAGCTCCTACAATGAGCAGTTCTTC.

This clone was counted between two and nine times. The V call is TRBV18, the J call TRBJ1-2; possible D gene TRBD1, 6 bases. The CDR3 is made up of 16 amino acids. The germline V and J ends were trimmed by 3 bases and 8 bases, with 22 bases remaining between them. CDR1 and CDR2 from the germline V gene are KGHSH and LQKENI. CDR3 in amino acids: CASSPNLQGSGEGYTF. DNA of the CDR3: TGTGCCAGCTCACCTAACCTACAGGGCTCGGGCGAAGGCTACACCTTC.

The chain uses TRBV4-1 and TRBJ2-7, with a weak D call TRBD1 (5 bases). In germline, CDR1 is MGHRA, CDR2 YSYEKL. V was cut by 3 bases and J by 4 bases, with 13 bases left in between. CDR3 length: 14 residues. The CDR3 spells CASSQTSRVYEQYF. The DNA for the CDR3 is TGCGCCAGCAGCCAGACCTCCAGGGTGTACGAGCAGTACTTC.

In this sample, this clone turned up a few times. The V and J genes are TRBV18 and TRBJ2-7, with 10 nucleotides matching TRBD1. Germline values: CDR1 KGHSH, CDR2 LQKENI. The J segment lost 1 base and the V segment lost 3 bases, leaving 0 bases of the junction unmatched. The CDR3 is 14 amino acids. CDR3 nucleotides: TGTGCCAGCTCACCGGGACAGGGGTCCTACGAGCAGTACTTC. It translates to CASSPGQGSYEQYF.